Listed here is a single T cell receptor beta chain. Sequenced by immunoSEQ multiplex PCR; TCRdb stores in-frame clones only, minus some. The table records over 50,000 clones, approximately 86% of them present only once. The record originates from a study of technical replicates of blood from several donors. Deletions cut 6 bases from V and 2 bases from J, with 19 bases between. Per the germline V gene, CDR1 is MNHEY and CDR2 is SMNVEV (reference sequence). The CDR3 is 16 amino acids. The TCR sequence derives from a human donor in good health. Some clones in this sample may be carry-over from other donors' samples. The rearrangement uses TRBV27 and TRBJ1-2; D is undetermined. The sample comprised PBMCs. CDR3 nucleotides: TGTGCCAGCAGCCCTACAGCGGGGAAAACCAACTATGGCTACACCTTC. Its translation is CASSPTAGKTNYGYTF.